This T cell receptor beta chain was obtained from a study of blood T cell repertoires in COVID-19. Study at large: Whether acute or convalescent, the COVID-19 samples came from the United States, Italy and Spain.

Sequenced by immunoSEQ multiplex PCR; TCRdb stores in-frame clones only, minus some. The sample includes 150,000 to 200,000 clones, around nine tenths of them seen just once. The germline gives CDR1 SGHNT, CDR2 YYREEE (reference sequence). The CDR3 spans 15 residues. The germline V and J ends were trimmed by 1 base and 5 bases, with 15 bases remaining between them. Recruited during active infection, patients (from Seattle) were subsequently followed longitudinally. This chain links TRBV5-4 with TRBJ1-1, with D possibly being TRBD1 (6 bases). The sample taken for sequencing was peripheral blood. The origin of this receptor is a woman in her 70s with COVID-19, enrolled during active disease. The CDR3 DNA follows: TGTGCCAGCAGCTTGCCAGGGGAGGGGTGGACTGAAGCTTTCTTT. Its protein product is CASSLPGEGWTEAFF.